The T cell receptor beta chain under discussion was sequenced for a study of T cells after yellow fever vaccination. Study at large: Fractions with few cells were prepared using SMART-Seq v4 Ultra Low Input.

TCRdb processed the 5' RACE reads anew with MiXCR; each CDR3 protein has one entry. The sample includes 300,000 to 350,000 distinct CDR3 sequences, over 3.5% of them seen just once. The table lists this clonotype with many counts. What it binds is unknown. General observations from the study: The secondary response was weaker but peaked faster, day 5 versus 15. A large majority of primary-vaccination clones showed up again after the booster (around 96% CD4, around 85% CD8).

The CDR3 has 14 amino acids. The germline V gene encodes CDR1 DFQATT and CDR2 SNEGSKA (reference sequence). V was cut by 6 bases and J by 5 bases, with 17 bases left in between. The rearrangement uses TRBV20-1 and TRBJ2-1; D could derive from TRBD1 or TRBD2 (6 bases each). The sample here was PBMCs, taken 15 days after the yellow fever booster vaccination. This clonotype was obtained from a man in his late teens or twenties who received the YFV17D yellow fever vaccine. The CDR3 loop reads CSAPSRGAHNEQFF. The CDR3 DNA follows: TGCAGTGCCCCCTCAAGGGGGGCCCACAATGAGCAGTTCTTC.